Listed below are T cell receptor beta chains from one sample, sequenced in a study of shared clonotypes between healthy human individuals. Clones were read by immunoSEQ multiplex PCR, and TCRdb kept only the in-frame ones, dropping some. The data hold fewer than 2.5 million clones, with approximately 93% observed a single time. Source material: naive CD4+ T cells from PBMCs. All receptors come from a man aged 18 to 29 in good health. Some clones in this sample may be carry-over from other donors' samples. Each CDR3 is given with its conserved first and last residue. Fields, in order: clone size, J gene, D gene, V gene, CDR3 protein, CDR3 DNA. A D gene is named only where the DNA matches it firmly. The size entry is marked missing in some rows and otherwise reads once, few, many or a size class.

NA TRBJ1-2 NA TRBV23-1 CASSQRGGYGYTF TGCGCCAGCAGCCAGAGGGGGGGCTATGGCTACACCTTC
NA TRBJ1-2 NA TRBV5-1 CASSLGGGYYGYTF TGCGCCAGCAGCCTGGGTGGCGGCTACTATGGCTACACCTTC
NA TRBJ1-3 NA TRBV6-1 CASSAGGLGNTIYF TGTGCCAGCAGCGCGGGGGGGTTGGGAAACACCATATATTTT
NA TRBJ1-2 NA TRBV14 CASSQVRAGAGYTF TGTGCCAGCAGCCAAGTTAGGGCAGGGGCCGGCTACACCTTC
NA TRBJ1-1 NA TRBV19 CASTPRRADSEAFF TGTGCCAGTACCCCGCGGCGGGCGGATTCTGAAGCTTTCTTT
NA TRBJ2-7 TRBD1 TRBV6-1 CASRVGQVSEQYF TGTGCCAGCAGGGTCGGACAGGTGAGCGAGCAGTACTTC
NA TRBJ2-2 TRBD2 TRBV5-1 CASSLTSGTGELFF TGCGCCAGCAGCTTAACTAGCGGGACAGGGGAGCTGTTTTTT
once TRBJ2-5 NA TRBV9 CASSVAGGYLTQETQYF TGTGCCAGCAGCGTAGCTGGAGGGTACCTGACCCAAGAGACCCAGTACTTC
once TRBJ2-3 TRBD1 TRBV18 CASSLSWDSSTDTQYF TGTGCCAGCTCGCTAAGCTGGGACAGTTCAACAGATACGCAGTATTTT
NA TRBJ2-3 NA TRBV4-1 CASSQDRGTDTQYF TGCGCCAGCAGCCAAGATCGAGGCACAGATACGCAGTATTTT
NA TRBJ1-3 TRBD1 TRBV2 CASSEQGAVGNTIYF TGTGCCAGCAGTGAACAGGGGGCGGTTGGAAACACCATATATTTT
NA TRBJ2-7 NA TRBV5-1 CASSLAGGETYEQYF TGCGCCAGCAGCTTGGCGGGTGGTGAAACCTACGAGCAGTACTTC
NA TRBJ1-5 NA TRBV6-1 CASRQQGNNQPQHF TGTGCCAGCAGACAACAGGGTAACAATCAGCCCCAGCATTTT
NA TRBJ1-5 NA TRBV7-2 CASSRVGSSGSNQPQHF TGTGCCAGCAGCCGGGTGGGGAGCTCGGGTAGCAATCAGCCCCAGCATTTT
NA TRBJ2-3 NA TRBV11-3 CASSLDPEVDTQYF TGTGCCAGCAGCTTAGATCCCGAGGTGGATACGCAGTATTTT
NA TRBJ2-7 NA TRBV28 CASSLMDYEQYF TGTGCCAGCAGTTTAATGGACTACGAGCAGTACTTC
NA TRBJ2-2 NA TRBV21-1 CASSKAGGLAGPTGELFF TGTGCCAGCAGCAAAGCGGGGGGACTAGCGGGCCCAACCGGGGAGCTGTTTTTT
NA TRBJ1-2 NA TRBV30 CAWSVIMHPGNGYTF TGTGCCTGGAGTGTAATTATGCACCCCGGGAATGGCTACACCTTC
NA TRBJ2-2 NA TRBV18 CASSPLGRANTGELFF TGTGCCAGCTCACCTCTGGGACGGGCGAACACCGGGGAGCTGTTTTTT
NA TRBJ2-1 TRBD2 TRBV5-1 CASSEYKTSGYNEQFF TGCGCCAGCAGCGAATACAAGACTAGCGGCTACAATGAGCAGTTCTTC
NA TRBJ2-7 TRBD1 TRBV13 CASSLPGGTYEQYF TGTGCCAGCAGCTTACCAGGGGGTACCTACGAGCAGTACTTC
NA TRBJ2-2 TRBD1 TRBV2 CASSRQGLSTGELFF TGTGCCAGCAGTCGACAGGGGCTGAGCACCGGGGAGCTGTTTTTT
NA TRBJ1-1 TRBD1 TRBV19 CASSRGTTGSTEAFF TGTGCCAGTAGTAGGGGAACGACAGGGTCCACTGAAGCTTTCTTT
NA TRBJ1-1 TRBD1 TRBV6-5 CASSFRGGAEAFF TGTGCCAGCAGTTTCAGGGGGGGGGCTGAAGCTTTCTTT
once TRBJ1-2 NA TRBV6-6 CASSYVDYGYTF TGTGCCAGCAGTTACGTTGATTATGGCTACACCTTC
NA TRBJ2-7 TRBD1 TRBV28 CATTSGQGAYEQYF TGTGCCACCACTTCAGGACAGGGGGCCTACGAGCAGTACTTC
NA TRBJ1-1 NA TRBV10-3 CAISELGVTEAFF TGTGCCATCAGTGAATTGGGGGTCACTGAAGCTTTCTTT
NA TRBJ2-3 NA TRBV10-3 CAISEWISSTDTQYF TGTGCCATCAGTGAATGGATATCTAGCACAGATACGCAGTATTTT
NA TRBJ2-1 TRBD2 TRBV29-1 CSVERTSGDNEQFF TGCAGCGTTGAACGGACTAGCGGAGACAATGAGCAGTTCTTC
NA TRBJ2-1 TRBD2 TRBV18 CASSPPSGRGHNEQFF TGTGCCAGCTCACCACCCAGCGGGAGGGGACACAATGAGCAGTTCTTC
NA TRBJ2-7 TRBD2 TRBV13 CASSLPSLAGGPYEQYF TGTGCCAGCAGCTTACCCTCCCTAGCGGGAGGCCCCTACGAGCAGTACTTC
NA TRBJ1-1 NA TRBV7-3 CASRKRGSNTEAFF TGTGCCAGCAGAAAAAGGGGGTCGAACACTGAAGCTTTCTTT
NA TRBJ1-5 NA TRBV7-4 CASTHNFVTNLENSNQPQHF TGTGCCAGCACCCATAACTTCGTCACCAACCTTGAAAATAGCAATCAGCCCCAGCATTTT
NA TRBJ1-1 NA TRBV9 CASSVEGGYGTEAFF TGTGCCAGCAGCGTAGAGGGGGGATATGGCACTGAAGCTTTCTTT
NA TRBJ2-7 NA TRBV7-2 CASRDAWGTYEQYF TGTGCCAGCAGAGACGCCTGGGGCACCTACGAGCAGTACTTC
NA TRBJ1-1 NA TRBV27 CASSLFGGEAFF TGTGCCAGCAGTTTATTCGGGGGGGAAGCTTTCTTT
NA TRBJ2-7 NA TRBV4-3 CASSQDPRAYEQYF TGCGCCAGCAGCCAAGATCCGAGGGCCTACGAGCAGTACTTC